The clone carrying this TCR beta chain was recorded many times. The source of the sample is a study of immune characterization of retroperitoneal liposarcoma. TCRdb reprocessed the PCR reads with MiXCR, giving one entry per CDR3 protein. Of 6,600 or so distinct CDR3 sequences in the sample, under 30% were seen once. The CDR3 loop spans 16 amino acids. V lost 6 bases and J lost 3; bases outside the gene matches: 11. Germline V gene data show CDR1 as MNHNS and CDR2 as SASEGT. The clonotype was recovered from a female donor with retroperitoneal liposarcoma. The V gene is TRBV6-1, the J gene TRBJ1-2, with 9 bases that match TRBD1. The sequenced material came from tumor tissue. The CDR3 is CASSPPTGGGYYGYTF. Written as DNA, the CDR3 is TGTGCCAGCAGCCCGCCGACAGGGGGTGGTTACTATGGCTACACCTTC.